This entry lists 14 T cell receptor beta chains sequenced from one sample in a study of blood T cells in healthy people across ages. Primers used in a second PCR of roughly 7 to 12 cycles were a sample-barcoded 5' primer and a J-beta primer mix. Using its own MiXCR run on the 5' RACE reads, TCRdb lists one record per CDR3 protein. The sample shows around 820,000 distinct CDR3 sequences, just under 25% of them seen only once. These same data were also listed under a study on T cells of mothers and their children.

Sequencing was carried out using blood. The receptors come from a boy aged 5-17 years in good health.

This chain connects TRBV10-3 to TRBJ1-4; no clear D gene. The CDR3 loop spans 13 amino acids. The V end was cut by 3 bases, the J end by 4 bases, with 6 bases between. Looked up from germline, CDR1 is ENHRY and CDR2 is SYGVKD. The CDR3 here is CAISDRHNEKLFF. CDR3 DNA: TGTGCCATCAGTGACAGACATAATGAAAAACTGTTTTTT.

The V and J genes are TRBV7-8 and TRBJ2-1; 8 bases are shared with TRBD2. The CDR3 totals 17 residues. Trimming at V came to 0 bases and at J to 5 bases, leaving 9 bases not matched to a gene. From germline, CDR1 is SGHVS and CDR2 FQNEAQ. The CDR3 DNA sequence: TGTGCCAGCAGCTTAGCGGAGGTCGGGGGGGCTAACAATGAGCAGTTCTTC. This translates into CASSLAEVGGANNEQFF.

This chain connects TRBV5-1 to TRBJ2-5; 7 bases are a match to TRBD1. The CDR3 spans 15 residues. CDR1 SGHRS and CDR2 YFSETQ come from the germline V gene. Trimming removed 0 bases from V and 7 bases from J; junction bases left unmatched: 9. CDR3 bases: TGCGCCAGCAGCTTGGGGGACAGCGGCCGGTGGACCCAGTACTTC. This codes for CASSLGDSGRWTQYF.

This clonotype was seen a handful of times. The germline gene is not matched at one end of the junction; a read error may be the cause. V is TRBV7-7 and J is TRBJ2-7; D is unclear. Looked up from germline, CDR1 is SSHAT and CDR2 is FNYEAQ (reference sequence). This CDR3 is built from 16 residues. This chain's CDR3 is CASSLHGSRANYEQYF. DNA for the CDR3: TGTGCTAGCAGCTTGCACGGGTCGAGAGCTAACTACGAGCAGTACTTC.

The chain couples TRBV28 to TRBJ2-1; the match to TRBD1 covers 12 bases. Germline CDR1 MDHEN, CDR2 SYDVKM. Germline trimming cut 6 bases from V and 2 bases from J; bases unmatched to any gene: 14. CDR3 length: 19 amino acids. The CDR3 DNA follows: TGTGCCAGCAGCCACCTCTCCGGGACAGGGGGCGGTCCCTACAATGAGCAGTTCTTC. As protein: CASSHLSGTGGGPYNEQFF.

This clonotype turned up a few times. Relative to the germline gene, one junction end is altered; a read error may explain this. This sequence joins TRBV7-9 and TRBJ2-1; TRBD2 might be the D (6 bases). The CDR3 has 12 amino acids. Germline V CDR1 and CDR2: SEHNR, FQNEAQ (reference sequence). For the CDR3, the DNA is TGTGCCGGCAGCTTTTCGGGGGATGAGCAGTTCTTC. This sequence encodes CAGSFSGDEQFF.

This rearrangement joins TRBV28 to TRBJ2-5; maybe TRBD1 (5 bases). CDR3 size: 16 residues. The germline CDR1 and CDR2 sequences are MDHEN and SYDVKM. Trimming stripped 4 bases from V and 2 bases from J, with 17 bases between. CDR3 nucleotides: TGTGCCAGCAGTTCGACAGTTGGTAGGGCTCAAGAGACCCAGTACTTC. Protein: CASSSTVGRAQETQYF.

Points on this clonotype: At one end, the junction sequence differs from germline, possibly due to a read error. The chain is built from TRBV25-1 and TRBJ1-2; D possibly corresponds to TRBD1 (6 bases). CDR1 and CDR2 (germline): MGHDK, SYGVNS. The CDR3 consists of 14 residues. In DNA, the CDR3 is TGTGCCAGCAGTGAATTGACAGGAAACTATGGCTCCACCTTC. It yields the protein CASSELTGNYGSTF.

This clonotype was picked up a small number of times. The rearrangement links TRBV4-3 to TRBJ2-3, with D maybe TRBD1 (6 bases). This CDR3 has 17 residues. Germline lookup yields CDR1 LGHNA and CDR2 YSLEER. V was pared by 4 bases and J by 0 bases, with 17 bases between. CDR3 sequence reads: CASSRRQGLRSTDTQYF. CDR3 bases: TGCGCCAGCAGCCGACGTCAGGGGCTTCGGAGCACAGATACGCAGTATTTT.

The chain employs TRBV27 and TRBJ1-1; D ambiguous. The CDR3 loop spans 14 amino acids. Germline V gene data show CDR1 as MNHEY and CDR2 as SMNVEV (reference sequence). V was shortened by 1 base and J by 1 base, with 7 bases between the two germline ends. The DNA of the CDR3 is TGTGCCAGCAGTTTATATCACTCGAACACTGAAGCTTTCTTT. Protein: CASSLYHSNTEAFF.

This clonotype was picked up a small number of times. This rearrangement joins TRBV20-1 to TRBJ2-5, with D uncertain. Germline V gene data show CDR1 as DFQATT and CDR2 as SNEGSKA (reference sequence). The CDR3 is 12 amino acids. V was trimmed by 3 bases and J by 3 bases, leaving 8 bases between them. Here the CDR3 reads CSASRRKETQYF. CDR3 coding DNA: TGCAGTGCTAGTCGTCGGAAAGAGACCCAGTACTTC.

The CDR3 loop is CSVDGTRTDTQYF. The CDR3 bases are TGCAGCGTGGACGGGACTCGCACAGATACGCAGTATTTT. This rearrangement joins TRBV29-1 to TRBJ2-3, with a possible D match to TRBD2 (6 bases). This CDR3 comprises 13 residues. Germline assignment: CDR1 SQVTM and CDR2 ANQGSEA. Trimming left V 6 bases short and J 1 base short, with 11 bases between.

The rearrangement joins TRBV28 to TRBJ1-2; D ambiguous. Trimming took off 5 bases at V and 8 bases at J, with 21 bases between the two ends. This CDR3 contains 15 residues. Germline V gene lookup returns CDR1 MDHEN and CDR2 SYDVKM. In nucleotides, the CDR3 is TGTGCCAGCAGTCCCCCAGGACCGCTCCCATGGGGCTACACCTTC. Translation: CASSPPGPLPWGYTF.

V and J are TRBV5-1 and TRBJ2-5; D is uncertain. This CDR3 region has 13 residues. The V end was cut by 4 bases, the J end by 5 bases, with 12 bases between. CDR1 and CDR2 (germline): SGHRS, YFSETQ. CDR3 loop: CASSPQFIETQYF. CDR3 DNA sequence: TGCGCCAGCAGCCCACAGTTCATCGAGACCCAGTACTTC.